This TCR beta chain comes out of a study of blood T cell repertoires in COVID-19. Overall study: Both acute and convalescent COVID-19 samples were obtained from the United States, Italy and Spain. T cells, B-cell-depleted T cells, or PBMCs supplied cDNA or gDNA.

In the source study's methods: Using reference gene primer amplification, nucleated cell counts were estimated. TCRdb keeps only in-frame clones here, not all; method: immunoSEQ multiplex PCR. Clonal size and the V and J genes are those of that table, whereas D and trimming came from the DNA. This table holds around 91,000 clones, about 85% found once. Germline-derived CDR1 and CDR2 are KGHSH and LQKENI. Trimming removed 3 bases at V and 6 bases at J, with 14 bases between. The CDR3 runs 15 residues. Sequencing used peripheral blood. This chain links TRBV18 with TRBJ1-4; D unresolved. The TCR sequence derives from a human donor in a cohort sampled during active COVID-19. Here the CDR3 DNA reads TGTGCCAGCTCACCCGGGATGGACGGACATGAAAAACTGTTTTTT. Amino acid sequence: CASSPGMDGHEKLFF. Together with reference TRBV18 and TRBJ1-4, the CDR3 gives the full variable domain: NAGVMQNPRHLVRRRGQEARLRCSPMKGHSHVYWYRQLPEEGLKFMVYLQKENIIDESGMPKERFSAEFPKEGPSILRIQQVVRGDSAAYFCASSPGMDGHEKLFFGSGTQLSVL.